The clone carrying this T cell receptor beta chain was seen at least ten times. The antigen is undetermined. The data stem from a study of T cells in Graves' hyperthyroidism and ophthalmopathy. Study-wide background: At the time of initial diagnosis and before any treatment, peripheral blood was collected.

General study points: Ophthalmopathy was identified by the model a median about seven months ahead of onset.

The investigators amplified TCR beta CDR3 regions from RNA transcripts. HTBI primers were the set used in a first-round RT-PCR of the TCR CDR3. One entry per CDR3 protein results from TCRdb running MiXCR on the multiplex PCR reads. The sample contains about 200,000 distinct CDR3 sequences, roughly a sixth of which appear only once. It was 8 to 10 ml of fresh peripheral blood that supplied the PBMCs. CDR1 and CDR2 from the germline V gene are SGHRS and YFSETQ. V was clipped by 2 bases and J by 6 bases; unmatched bases: 7. This CDR3 is 14 amino acids long. Sequencing was performed on blood. The V and J genes are TRBV5-1 and TRBJ2-7; 8 bases agree with TRBD1. The clonotype originates from a woman aged 45 to 65 with Graves' hyperthyroidism. CDR3: CASSLRTGWIEQYF. CDR3 coding DNA: TGCGCCAGCAGCTTAAGGACAGGGTGGATCGAGCAGTACTTC. Together with reference TRBV5-1 and TRBJ2-7, the CDR3 gives the full variable domain: KAGVTQTPRYLIKTRGQQVTLSCSPISGHRSVSWYQQTPGQGLQFLFEYFSETQRNKGNFPGRFSGRQFSNSRSEMNVSTLELGDSALYLCASSLRTGWIEQYFGPGTRLTVT.